This T cell receptor (beta chain) is drawn from a study of T cell repertoires in cytomegalovirus infection. Findings of the study overall: Cumulated frequencies of public TCR beta families served to identify carriers of CMV plus the relevant HLA.

There are many counts of this clonotype. As yet, its antigen is unknown. TCRdb re-derived calls from the reads in MiXCR, one entry per CDR3 protein. The top ten clones hold about 20% of a sample with roughly 230,000 distinct CDR3 sequences, approximately 24% of them seen once. This receptor was taken from a human donor in good health (CMV status not recorded). Some clones in this sample may be carry-over from other donors' samples. The sequencing input was CD8+ T cells from PBMCs.

CDR3 nucleotides: TGTGCCAGCAGCCCTACGTCCATAATCGGGAGCCAACAAGAGACCCAGTACTTC. Its translation: CASSPTSIIGSQQETQYF. The chain uses TRBV7-8 and TRBJ2-5; D might be TRBD2 (6 bases). The length of the CDR3 is 18 residues. Germline V CDR1 and CDR2: SGHVS, FQNEAQ. With 5 bases removed from V and 2 bases from J, the gap between germline ends came to 24 bases.